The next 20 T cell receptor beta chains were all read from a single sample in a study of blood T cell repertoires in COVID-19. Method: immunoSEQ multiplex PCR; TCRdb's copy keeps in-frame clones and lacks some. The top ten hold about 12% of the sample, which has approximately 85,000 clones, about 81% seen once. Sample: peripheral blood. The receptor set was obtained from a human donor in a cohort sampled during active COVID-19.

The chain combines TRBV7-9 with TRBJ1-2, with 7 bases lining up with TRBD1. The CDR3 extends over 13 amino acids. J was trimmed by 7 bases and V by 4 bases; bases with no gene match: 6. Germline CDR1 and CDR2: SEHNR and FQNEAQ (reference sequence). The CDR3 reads CASSSWDSGGYTF. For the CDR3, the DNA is TGTGCCAGCAGCTCGTGGGACAGCGGTGGCTACACCTTC. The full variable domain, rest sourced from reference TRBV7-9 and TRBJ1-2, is DTGVSQNPRHKITKRGQNVTFRCDPISEHNRLYWYRQTLGQGPEFLTYFQNEAQLEKSRLLSDRFSAERPKGSFSTLEIQRTEQGDSAMYLCASSSWDSGGYTFGSGTRLTVV.

CDR3 bases: TGTGCCAGCATACAAACCCGATTTGTCAGATTGAACACTGAAGCTTTCTTT. It specifies CASIQTRFVRLNTEAFF. The gene calls are TRBV2 and TRBJ1-1, with no clear D. Germline CDR1 and CDR2: SNHLY and FYNNEI. The germline V and J ends were trimmed by 7 bases and 0 bases, with 21 bases remaining between them. The CDR3 totals 17 residues.

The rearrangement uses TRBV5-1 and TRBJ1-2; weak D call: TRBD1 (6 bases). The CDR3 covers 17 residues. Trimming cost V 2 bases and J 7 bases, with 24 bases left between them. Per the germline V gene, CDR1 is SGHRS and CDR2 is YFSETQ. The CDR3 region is CASSFGVLGPGVGGYTF. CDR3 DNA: TGCGCCAGCAGCTTTGGAGTCTTGGGGCCAGGGGTAGGTGGCTACACCTTC.

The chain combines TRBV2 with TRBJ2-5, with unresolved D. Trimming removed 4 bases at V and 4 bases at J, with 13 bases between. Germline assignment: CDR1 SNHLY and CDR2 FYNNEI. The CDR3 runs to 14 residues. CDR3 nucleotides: TGTGCCAGCAGTGCGTGGCAGGTCGGAGAGACCCAGTACTTC. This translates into CASSAWQVGETQYF. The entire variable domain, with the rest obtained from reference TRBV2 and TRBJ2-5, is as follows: EPEVTQTPSHQVTQMGQEVILRCVPISNHLYFYWYRQILGQKVEFLVSFYNNEISEKSEIFDDQFSVERPDGSNFTLKIRSTKLEDSAMYFCASSAWQVGETQYFGPGTRLLVL.

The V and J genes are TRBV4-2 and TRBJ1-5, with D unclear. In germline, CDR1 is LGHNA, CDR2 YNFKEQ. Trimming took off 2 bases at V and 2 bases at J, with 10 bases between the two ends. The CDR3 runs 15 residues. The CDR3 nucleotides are TGTGCCAGCAGCCAACCCTTGGCAGGCAATCAGCCCCAGCATTTT. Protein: CASSQPLAGNQPQHF.

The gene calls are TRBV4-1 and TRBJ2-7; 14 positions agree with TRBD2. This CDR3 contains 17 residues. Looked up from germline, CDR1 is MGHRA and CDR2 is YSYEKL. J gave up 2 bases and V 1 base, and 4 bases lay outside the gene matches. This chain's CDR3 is CASSQVPTSGGAYEQYF. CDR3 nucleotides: TGCGCCAGCAGCCAAGTACCGACTAGCGGGGGGGCCTACGAGCAGTACTTC.

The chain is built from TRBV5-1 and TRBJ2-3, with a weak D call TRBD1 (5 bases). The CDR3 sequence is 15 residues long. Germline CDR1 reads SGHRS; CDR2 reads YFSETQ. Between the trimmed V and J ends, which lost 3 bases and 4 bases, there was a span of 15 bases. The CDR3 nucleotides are TGCGCCAGCAGCTCTCTCCATGAAGGGGCAGATACGCAGTATTTT. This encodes CASSSLHEGADTQYF. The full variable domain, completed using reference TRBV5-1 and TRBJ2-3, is KAGVTQTPRYLIKTRGQQVTLSCSPISGHRSVSWYQQTPGQGLQFLFEYFSETQRNKGNFPGRFSGRQFSNSRSEMNVSTLELGDSALYLCASSSLHEGADTQYFGPGTRLTVL.

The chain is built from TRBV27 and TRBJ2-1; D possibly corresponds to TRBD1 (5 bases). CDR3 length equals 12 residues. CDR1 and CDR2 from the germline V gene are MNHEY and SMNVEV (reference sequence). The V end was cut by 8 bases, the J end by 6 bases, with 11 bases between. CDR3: CASPTQGNEQFF. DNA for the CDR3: TGTGCCAGCCCAACTCAGGGCAATGAGCAGTTCTTC.

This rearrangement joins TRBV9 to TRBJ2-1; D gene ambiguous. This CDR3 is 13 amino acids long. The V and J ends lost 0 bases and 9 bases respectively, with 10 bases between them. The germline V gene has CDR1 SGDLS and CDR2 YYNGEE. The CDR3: CASSVDPSGEQFF. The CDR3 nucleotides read TGTGCCAGCAGCGTAGACCCCTCGGGTGAGCAGTTCTTC.

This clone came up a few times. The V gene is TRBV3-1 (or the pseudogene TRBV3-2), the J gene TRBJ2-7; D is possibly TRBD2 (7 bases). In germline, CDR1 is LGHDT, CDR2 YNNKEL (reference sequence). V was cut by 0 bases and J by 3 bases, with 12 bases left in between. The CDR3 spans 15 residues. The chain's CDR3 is CASSQEGGGLYEQYF. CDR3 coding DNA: TGTGCCAGCAGCCAAGAAGGGGGGGGGCTCTACGAGCAGTACTTC.

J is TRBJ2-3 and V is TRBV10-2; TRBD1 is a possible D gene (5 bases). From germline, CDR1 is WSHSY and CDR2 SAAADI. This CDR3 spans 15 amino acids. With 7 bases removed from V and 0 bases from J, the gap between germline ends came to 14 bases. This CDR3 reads CASTQGEISTDTQYF. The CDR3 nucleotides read TGCGCCAGCACCCAGGGCGAAATAAGCACAGATACGCAGTATTTT.

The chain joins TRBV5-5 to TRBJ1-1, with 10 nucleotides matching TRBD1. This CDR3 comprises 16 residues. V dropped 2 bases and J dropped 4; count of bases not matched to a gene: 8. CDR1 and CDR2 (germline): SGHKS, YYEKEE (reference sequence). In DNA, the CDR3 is TGTGCCAGCAGCTTAATACGGGGACAGGGGAGCACTGAAGCTTTCTTT. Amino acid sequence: CASSLIRGQGSTEAFF. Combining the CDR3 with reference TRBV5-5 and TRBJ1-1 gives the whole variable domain DAGVTQSPTHLIKTRGQQVTLRCSPISGHKSVSWYQQVLGQGPQFIFQYYEKEERGRGNFPDRFSARQFPNYSSELNVNALLLGDSALYLCASSLIRGQGSTEAFFGQGTRLTVV.

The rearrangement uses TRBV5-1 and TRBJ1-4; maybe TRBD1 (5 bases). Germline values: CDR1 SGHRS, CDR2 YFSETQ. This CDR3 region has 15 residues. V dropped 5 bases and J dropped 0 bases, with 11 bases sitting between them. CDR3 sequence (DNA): TGCGCCAGCAGGCCGACACAGGCAACTAATGAAAAACTGTTTTTT. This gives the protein CASRPTQATNEKLFF.

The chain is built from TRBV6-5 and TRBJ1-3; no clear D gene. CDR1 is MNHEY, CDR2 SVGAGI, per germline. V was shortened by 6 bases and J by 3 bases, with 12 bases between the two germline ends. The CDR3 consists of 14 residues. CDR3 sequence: CASSKEGGGNTIYF. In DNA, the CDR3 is TGTGCCAGCAGCAAAGAGGGTGGTGGAAACACCATATATTTT.

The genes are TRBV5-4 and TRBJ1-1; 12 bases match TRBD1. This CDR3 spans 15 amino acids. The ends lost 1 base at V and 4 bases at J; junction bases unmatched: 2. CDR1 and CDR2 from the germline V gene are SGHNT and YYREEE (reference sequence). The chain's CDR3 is CASSLPGQGATEAFF. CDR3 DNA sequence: TGTGCCAGCAGCTTGCCGGGACAGGGGGCCACTGAAGCTTTCTTT. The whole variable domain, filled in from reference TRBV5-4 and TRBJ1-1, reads ETGVTQSPTHLIKTRGQQVTLRCSSQSGHNTVSWYQQALGQGPQFIFQYYREEENGRGNFPPRFSGLQFPNYSSELNVNALELDDSALYLCASSLPGQGATEAFFGQGTRLTVV.

The CDR3 DNA reads as TGTGCCAGCAGCTTGGTAACGGGAACTCAAGAGACCCAGTACTTC. Translating it yields CASSLVTGTQETQYF. The V call is TRBV5-4, the J call TRBJ2-5; D possibly corresponds to TRBD2 (5 bases). Germline CDR1 is SGHNT and CDR2 is YYREEE (reference sequence). The CDR3 contains 15 residues. V was clipped by 0 bases and J by 2 bases, with 11 bases between them.

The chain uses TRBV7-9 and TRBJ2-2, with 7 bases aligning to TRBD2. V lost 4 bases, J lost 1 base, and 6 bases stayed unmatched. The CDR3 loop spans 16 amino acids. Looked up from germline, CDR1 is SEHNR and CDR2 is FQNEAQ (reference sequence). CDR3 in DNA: TGTGCCAGCAGCTCTCCCGGGGGGAAGAACACCGGGGAGCTGTTTTTT. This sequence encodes CASSSPGGKNTGELFF.

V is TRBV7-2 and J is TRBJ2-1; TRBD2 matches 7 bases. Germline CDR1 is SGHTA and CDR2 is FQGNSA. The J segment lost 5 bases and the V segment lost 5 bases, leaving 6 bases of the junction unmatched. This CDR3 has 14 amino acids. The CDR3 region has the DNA TGTGCCAGCAGCGTGGGGGGGGGTCACAATGAGCAGTTCTTC. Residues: CASSVGGGHNEQFF.

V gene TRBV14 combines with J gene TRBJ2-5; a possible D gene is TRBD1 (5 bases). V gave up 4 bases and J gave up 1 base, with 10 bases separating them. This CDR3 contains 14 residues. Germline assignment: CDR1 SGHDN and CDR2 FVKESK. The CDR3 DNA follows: TGTGCCAGCAGCCGAGACAGAATCCAAGAGACCCAGTACTTC. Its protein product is CASSRDRIQETQYF. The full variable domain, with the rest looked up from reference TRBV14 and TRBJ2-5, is EAGVTQFPSHSVIEKGQTVTLRCDPISGHDNLYWYRRVMGKEIKFLLHFVKESKQDESGMPNNRFLAERTGGTYSTLKVQPAELEDSGVYFCASSRDRIQETQYFGPGTRLLVL.

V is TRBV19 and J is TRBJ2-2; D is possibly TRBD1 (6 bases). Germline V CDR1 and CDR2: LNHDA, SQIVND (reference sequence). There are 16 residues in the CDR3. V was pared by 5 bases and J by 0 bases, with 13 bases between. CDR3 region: CASSGGGAANTGELFF. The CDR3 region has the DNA TGTGCCAGTAGTGGTGGGGGCGCGGCGAACACCGGGGAGCTGTTTTTT.